The 29 T cell receptor beta chains below were found in one sample sequenced in a study of vaccination effects on CD4 cells after COVID-19. These receptors' targets are unknown. The repertoire was sequenced with immunoSEQ multiplex PCR; TCRdb's copy has only in-frame clones and lacks some. The top ten hold over 2% of the sample, which has some 66,000 clones, roughly 80% seen once. CD4+ T cell isolation took place after 10 days of culture. Everyone in the study got two shots of either the BNT162b2 or mRNA-1273 vaccine. The starting material was CD4+ T cells from PBMCs cultured without peptide, obtained after COVID-19 vaccination. These receptors all come from a human donor who received a COVID-19 vaccine.

V usage is TRBV5-1 and J usage is TRBJ1-5, with D unresolved. V gave up 2 bases and J gave up 3 bases, with 15 bases separating them. The CDR3 has 16 amino acids. Germline V gene lookup returns CDR1 SGHRS and CDR2 YFSETQ. The CDR3: CASSFDGIGFNQPQHF. DNA of the CDR3: TGCGCCAGCAGCTTTGATGGGATTGGGTTCAATCAGCCCCAGCATTTT.

The genes are TRBV28 and TRBJ1-2, with D possibly matching TRBD1 (6 bases). The CDR3 extends over 15 amino acids. Germline V gene sequence: CDR1 MDHEN, CDR2 SYDVKM. Trimming removed 5 bases at V and 4 bases at J, with 17 bases between. This CDR3 is CASSLGGARGYGYTF. CDR3 nucleotides: TGTGCCAGCAGTCTGGGGGGGGCGCGGGGCTATGGCTACACCTTC.

This clone appeared a few times. In DNA, the CDR3 is TGCAGCGTACGAAGGGGAGGGCAGTACGTC. Encoded protein: CSVRRGGQYV. This chain uses TRBV29-1 with TRBJ2-7, with D perhaps TRBD2 (6 bases). This CDR3 spans 10 amino acids. The V and J ends lost 6 bases and 9 bases respectively, with 12 bases between them. Germline V gene lookup returns CDR1 SQVTM and CDR2 ANQGSEA.

V is TRBV23-1 and J is TRBJ2-7; 8 nucleotides match TRBD1. TRBV23-1 is placed among ORFs of uncertain function. The CDR3 covers 15 residues. Trimming removed 0 bases from V and 7 bases from J; junction bases left unmatched: 8. CDR3 residues: CASSQSSQGAREQYV. The CDR3 DNA sequence: TGCGCCAGCAGTCAATCAAGCCAGGGGGCGAGGGAGCAGTACGTC.

The table lists this clone with a count of one. Written as DNA, the CDR3 is TGTGCCAGCTCACCGGACAGGCTTACAACTAATGAAAAACTGTTTTTT. Translating gives CASSPDRLTTNEKLFF. The chain couples TRBV18 to TRBJ1-4, with 7 positions matching TRBD1. Germline trimming cut 3 bases from V and 0 bases from J; bases unmatched to any gene: 4. In germline, CDR1 is KGHSH, CDR2 LQKENI. The CDR3 is made up of 16 amino acids.

This chain links TRBV6-1 with TRBJ1-4; D ambiguous. This CDR3 spans 17 amino acids. Trimming took 2 bases from V and 2 from J, leaving 15 bases between them. Germline CDR1 reads MNHNS; CDR2 reads SASEGT. CDR3 sequence reads: CASSEPAPPSTNEKLFF. The CDR3 DNA reads TGTGCCAGCAGTGAACCCGCCCCCCCATCGACTAATGAAAAACTGTTTTTT.

This sequence joins TRBV5-6 and TRBJ1-1, with 7 bases identical to TRBD1. CDR3 length: 15 residues. With V trimmed by 3 bases and J by 1 base, 6 bases remained unmatched. Germline CDR1 and CDR2: SGHDT and YYEEEE. CDR3: CASSWEDRRNTEAFF. In nucleotides, the CDR3 is TGTGCCAGCAGCTGGGAGGACAGGAGGAACACTGAAGCTTTCTTT.

CDR3 sequence: CAISDPTSGGPTGELFF. CDR3 bases: TGTGCCATCAGTGATCCCACTAGCGGGGGACCCACCGGGGAGCTGTTTTTT. The genes are TRBV10-3 and TRBJ2-2, with TRBD2 matching over 11 bases. The CDR3 loop spans 17 amino acids. Germline V lookup: CDR1 ENHRY, CDR2 SYGVKD. Trimming removed 3 bases from V and 4 bases from J; junction bases left unmatched: 7.

This clone was seen a few times. The chain employs TRBV14 and TRBJ1-5; D remains ambiguous. The CDR3 is 18 residues long. Trimming cost V 3 bases and J 0 bases, with 18 bases left between them. Germline CDR1 is SGHDN and CDR2 is FVKESK. CDR3 sequence: CASSQDPRTHYSNQPQHF. CDR3 nucleotides: TGTGCCAGCAGCCAGGACCCCCGGACCCACTATAGCAATCAGCCCCAGCATTTT.

V is TRBV18 and J is TRBJ2-7; 10 bases are shared with TRBD1. After removal of 2 bases from V and 6 bases from J, the junction contained 7 bases not matched to a gene. Germline CDR1 KGHSH, CDR2 LQKENI. The CDR3 extends over 15 amino acids. Here the CDR3 DNA reads TGTGCCAGCTCACCAATTGACAGGGGGCTCGTCGAGCAGTACGTC. Translated: CASSPIDRGLVEQYV.

V is TRBV10-2 and J is TRBJ1-2; D unresolved. The CDR3 length is 15 residues. From germline, CDR1 is WSHSY and CDR2 SAAADI. Trimming took 4 bases from V and 3 from J, leaving 15 bases between them. The CDR3, as DNA: TGCGCCAGCAGTGGCCGATTTCGGGCGGACTATGGCTACACCTTC. Protein: CASSGRFRADYGYTF.

This clone has just a few counts. The J gene is TRBJ2-2, the V gene TRBV10-2, with 8 positions matching TRBD1. This CDR3 contains 15 residues. The germline gives CDR1 WSHSY, CDR2 SAAADI. With 3 bases clipped from V and 8 bases from J, the junction kept 8 bases outside the gene matches. CDR3 protein: CASSDQGATIGELFF. The CDR3 DNA follows: TGCGCCAGCAGTGATCAGGGGGCTACGATTGGGGAGCTGTTTTTT.

The J gene is TRBJ2-1, the V gene TRBV10-2; D uncertain. V lost 5 bases and J 4 bases, leaving 6 bases between the germline ends. Per germline, CDR1 WSHSY and CDR2 SAAADI. This CDR3 is 12 amino acids long. The CDR3 sequence is CASSRPYNEQFF. Written as DNA, the CDR3 is TGCGCCAGCAGTCGACCGTACAATGAGCAGTTCTTC.

The chain joins TRBV6-5 to TRBJ1-3; no clear D. Trimming shortened V by 7 bases and J by 0 bases, and 7 bases separated the two germline ends. CDR1 is MNHEY, CDR2 SVGAGI, per germline. CDR3 size: 13 residues. CDR3 nucleotide sequence: TGTGCCAGCATCTGGAGCTCTGGAAACACCATATATTTT. Protein: CASIWSSGNTIYF.

A single count supports this clone. The chain uses TRBV9 and TRBJ2-1, with a possible D match to TRBD2 (6 bases). Germline lookup yields CDR1 SGDLS and CDR2 YYNGEE. This CDR3 is 16 amino acids long. The V gene lost 1 base and the J gene lost 2 bases, with 13 bases spanning the gap. CDR3 loop: CASSVQGGAPYNEQFF. The CDR3 bases are TGTGCCAGCAGCGTACAAGGCGGGGCGCCCTACAATGAGCAGTTCTTC.

The chain carries TRBV19 and TRBJ2-1, with TRBD2 matching over 13 bases. J gave up 6 bases and V 5 bases, and 4 bases lay outside the gene matches. The CDR3 runs 15 residues. CDR1 and CDR2 from the germline V gene are LNHDA and SQIVND (reference sequence). The CDR3 sequence is CASSGTSGARNEQFF. CDR3 coding DNA: TGTGCCAGTAGTGGGACTAGCGGGGCCCGCAATGAGCAGTTCTTC.

The rearrangement links TRBV3-1 (or the pseudogene TRBV3-2) to TRBJ1-1; weak D call: TRBD1 (5 bases). Germline loops: CDR1 LGHDT, CDR2 YNNKEL (reference sequence). With 5 bases removed from V and 4 bases from J, the gap between germline ends came to 14 bases. This CDR3 has 14 amino acids. CDR3 bases: TGTGCCAGCAGCTTTGGGGGTGGCGGCACTGAAGCTTTCTTT. Translated: CASSFGGGGTEAFF.

This chain connects TRBV4-2 to TRBJ2-5, with D perhaps matching TRBD1 or TRBD2 (7 bases each). Trimming pared 4 bases from V and 3 bases from J, leaving 30 bases between. Germline CDR1 and CDR2: LGHNA and YNFKEQ. CDR3 length: 20 residues. The CDR3 DNA reads TGTGCCAGCAGCCTACGATCAGGGCCAGACAGGGAGGGCCTCGAAGAGACCCAGTACTTC. This gives the protein CASSLRSGPDREGLEETQYF.

The CDR3 here is CSAGGGDEKLFF. For the CDR3, the DNA is TGCAGCGCTGGTGGGGGGGATGAAAAACTGTTTTTT. This chain links TRBV29-1 with TRBJ1-4; tentatively, D is TRBD1 (5 bases). The length of the CDR3 is 12 residues. CDR1 SQVTM and CDR2 ANQGSEA come from the germline V gene. Trimming took off 7 bases at V and 6 bases at J, with 12 bases between the two ends.

This clone appeared a few times. J is TRBJ1-6 and V is TRBV28, with a weak D call TRBD1 (5 bases). Germline assignment: CDR1 MDHEN and CDR2 SYDVKM. This CDR3 is 15 amino acids long. V dropped 4 bases and J dropped 6 bases, with 13 bases sitting between them. The CDR3 is CASSYGLGVNSPLHF. The CDR3 coding sequence is TGTGCCAGCAGTTACGGACTGGGGGTTAATTCACCCCTCCACTTT.

This clone is a singleton in its sample. J is TRBJ2-2 and V is TRBV5-1, with unresolved D. This CDR3 is 14 amino acids long. Germline values: CDR1 SGHRS, CDR2 YFSETQ. V lost 1 base and J lost 3, with 7 bases in between. The DNA for the CDR3 is TGCGCCAGCAGCTTGCTGGCGGACACCGGGGAGCTGTTTTTT. This codes for CASSLLADTGELFF.

The chain combines TRBV5-5 with TRBJ2-1; D unresolved. With 4 bases removed from V and 4 bases from J, the gap between germline ends came to 3 bases. Looked up from germline, CDR1 is SGHKS and CDR2 is YYEKEE (reference sequence). The CDR3 loop spans 11 amino acids. The CDR3 bases are TGTGCCAGCAGCGATTACAATGAGCAGTTCTTC. Encoded protein: CASSDYNEQFF.

The chain has TRBV30 and TRBJ2-3; 11 bases fit TRBD2. Germline loops: CDR1 GTSNPN, CDR2 SVGIG (reference sequence). V lost 0 bases and J lost 1; bases outside the gene matches: 0. This CDR3 spans 15 amino acids. CDR3 nucleotide sequence: TGTGCCTGGAGTGTACTAGCGGGGGGCACAGATACGCAGTATTTT. Translating gives CAWSVLAGGTDTQYF.

This clone was observed once. J is TRBJ2-3 and V is TRBV5-1, with unresolved D. V was cut by 2 bases and J by 0 bases, with 1 base left in between. The CDR3 is 12 residues long. Germline values: CDR1 SGHRS, CDR2 YFSETQ. The CDR3 reads CASSFSTDTQYF. CDR3 in DNA: TGCGCCAGCAGCTTTAGCACAGATACGCAGTATTTT.

The gene calls are TRBV5-1 and TRBJ2-1; 8 nucleotides agree with TRBD1. V lost 4 bases and J lost 2; bases outside the gene matches: 2. The CDR3 spans 14 residues. Germline V lookup: CDR1 SGHRS, CDR2 YFSETQ. The CDR3 nucleotides read TGCGCCAGCAGCCTGGACAGGGCCTACAATGAGCAGTTCTTC. This sequence encodes CASSLDRAYNEQFF.

Only one count was recorded for this clone. The chain's CDR3 is CASSDRETDTQYF. The CDR3 DNA follows: TGTGCCAGCAGCGACAGGGAAACAGATACGCAGTATTTT. The chain couples TRBV6-4 to TRBJ2-3; 7 nucleotides align to TRBD1. V lost 6 bases, J lost 3 bases, and 3 bases stayed unmatched. Germline V CDR1 and CDR2: MRHNA, SNTAGT. There are 13 residues in the CDR3.

The chain recombines TRBV7-9 with TRBJ2-2; D is perhaps TRBD1 (6 bases). V was shortened by 3 bases and J by 1 base, with 9 bases between the two germline ends. This CDR3 is 15 amino acids long. Germline V gives CDR1 SEHNR, CDR2 FQNEAQ (reference sequence). The CDR3 sequence is CASSFTTGNTGELFF. In DNA, the CDR3 is TGTGCCAGCAGCTTTACGACAGGGAACACCGGGGAGCTGTTTTTT.

This clone appeared once. The CDR3 nucleotides read TGTGCCAGCAGTTGGTTCCAGGGAAGCTCCTACGAGCAGTACGTC. It encodes CASSWFQGSSYEQYV. The chain joins TRBV6-5 to TRBJ2-7; tentative D call: TRBD1 (5 bases). Trimming cost V 4 bases and J 0 bases, with 13 bases left between them. The CDR3 contains 15 residues. Germline CDR1 reads MNHEY; CDR2 reads SVGAGI.

This clone occurred once. The rearrangement joins TRBV4-1 to TRBJ2-3, with D perhaps matching TRBD2 (6 bases). Trimming cost V 0 bases and J 8 bases, with 9 bases left between them. The CDR3 totals 13 residues. Germline V gives CDR1 MGHRA, CDR2 YSYEKL. This chain's CDR3 is CASSQEPAGTQYF. The CDR3 DNA follows: TGCGCCAGCAGCCAAGAACCAGCGGGTACGCAGTATTTT.